In this sample, the clone carrying this TCR beta chain turned up many times. TCRdb analysed the 5' RACE reads with MiXCR anew, one entry per CDR3 protein. The sample consists of about 350,000 distinct CDR3 sequences, roughly 15% of them appearing once. The data were obtained in a study of T-cell memory formation after mild COVID-19. This CDR3 spans 16 amino acids. Deletions cut 5 bases from V and 2 bases from J, with 17 bases between. Material for sequencing was PBMCs or a T cell subset sorted from them (not recorded which). This chain connects TRBV12-3 or TRBV12-4 to TRBJ2-3, with a weak D call TRBD2 (6 bases). This clonotype was obtained from a man between 18 and 35 years old who had mild COVID-19 (a few samples of this study predate the infection). Cell type and time point are not known. The CDR3, as DNA: TGTGCCAGCAGTCGCCCTTGGGGGGACCTCACAGATACGCAGTATTTT. This encodes CASSRPWGDLTDTQYF.